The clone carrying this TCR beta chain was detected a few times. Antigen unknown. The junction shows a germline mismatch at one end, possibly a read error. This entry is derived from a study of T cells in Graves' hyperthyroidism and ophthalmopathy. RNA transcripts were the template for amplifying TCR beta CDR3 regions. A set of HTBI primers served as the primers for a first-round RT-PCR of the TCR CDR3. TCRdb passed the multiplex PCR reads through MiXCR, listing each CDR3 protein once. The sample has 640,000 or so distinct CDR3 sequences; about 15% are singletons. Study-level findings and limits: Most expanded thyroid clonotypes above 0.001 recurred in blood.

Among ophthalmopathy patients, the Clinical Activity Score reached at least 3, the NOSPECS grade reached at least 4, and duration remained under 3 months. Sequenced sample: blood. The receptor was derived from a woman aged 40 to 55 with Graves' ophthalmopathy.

The CDR3 nucleotides are TGTGCCTGGAGTGGTGGGAACGTCAGACAAGGGACCCAGTACTTC. Its protein is CAWSGGNVRQGTQYF. The chain uses TRBV30 and TRBJ2-5; no firm D call. The CDR3 has 15 residues. Germline V gene sequence: CDR1 GTSNPN, CDR2 SVGIG (reference sequence).